The T cell receptor beta chain under discussion was sequenced for a study of blood T cell repertoires in COVID-19. Study-level information: Sources were T cells, B-cell-depleted T cells, or PBMCs; the material itself was cDNA or gDNA.

Produced via immunoSEQ multiplex PCR; TCRdb's table is partial and in-frame only. Of about 190,000 clones listed, approximately 90% were seen once; the top ten hold roughly 6%. The germline CDR1 and CDR2 sequences are MRHNA and SNTAGT. The CDR3 consists of 13 residues. V was trimmed by 10 bases and J by 1 base, leaving 13 bases between them. This clone came up once. Material: peripheral blood. This clonotype originated in a man aged 40-55 years with active or convalescent COVID-19. This sequence joins TRBV6-4 and TRBJ1-1; D is perhaps TRBD1 (6 bases). The CDR3 protein is CATRQEKNTEAFF. The CDR3, as DNA: TGTGCCACCAGACAGGAGAAGAACACTGAAGCTTTCTTT.